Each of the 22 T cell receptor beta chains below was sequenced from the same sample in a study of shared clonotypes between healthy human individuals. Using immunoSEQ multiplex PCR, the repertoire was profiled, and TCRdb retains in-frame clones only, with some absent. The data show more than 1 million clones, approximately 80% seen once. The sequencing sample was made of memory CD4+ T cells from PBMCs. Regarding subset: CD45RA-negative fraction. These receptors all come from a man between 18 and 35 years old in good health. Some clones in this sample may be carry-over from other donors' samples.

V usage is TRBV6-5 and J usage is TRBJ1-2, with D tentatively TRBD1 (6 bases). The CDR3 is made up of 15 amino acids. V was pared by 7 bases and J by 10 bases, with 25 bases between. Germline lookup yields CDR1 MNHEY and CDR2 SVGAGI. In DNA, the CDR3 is TGTGCCAGCATCGCGGGGGACACCGGGGCCACTCTCTACACCTTC. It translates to CASIAGDTGATLYTF.

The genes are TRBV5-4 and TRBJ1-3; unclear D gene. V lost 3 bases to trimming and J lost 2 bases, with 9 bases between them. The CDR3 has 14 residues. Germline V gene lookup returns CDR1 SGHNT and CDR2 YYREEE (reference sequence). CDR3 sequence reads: CASSYDTTGNTIYF. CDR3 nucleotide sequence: TGTGCCAGCAGCTACGACACTACTGGAAACACCATATATTTT.

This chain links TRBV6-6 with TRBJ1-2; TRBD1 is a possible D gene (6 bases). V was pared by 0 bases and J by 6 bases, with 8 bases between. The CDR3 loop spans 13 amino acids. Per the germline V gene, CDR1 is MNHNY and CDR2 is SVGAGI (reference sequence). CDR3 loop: CASSYSAGDGYTF. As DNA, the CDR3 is TGTGCCAGCAGTTACTCTGCAGGGGATGGCTACACCTTC.

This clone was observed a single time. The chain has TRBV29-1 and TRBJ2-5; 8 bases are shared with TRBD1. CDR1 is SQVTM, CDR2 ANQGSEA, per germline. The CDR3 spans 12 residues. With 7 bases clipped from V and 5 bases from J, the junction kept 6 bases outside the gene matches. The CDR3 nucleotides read TGCAGCGCACAGACAGGGGTTGAGACCCAGTACTTC. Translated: CSAQTGVETQYF.

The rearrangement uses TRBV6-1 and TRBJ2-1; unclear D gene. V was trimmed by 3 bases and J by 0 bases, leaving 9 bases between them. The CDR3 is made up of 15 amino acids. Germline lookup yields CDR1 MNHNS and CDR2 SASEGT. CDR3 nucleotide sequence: TGTGCCAGCAGTGAGGGCCGGAGCTCCTACAATGAGCAGTTCTTC. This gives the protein CASSEGRSSYNEQFF.

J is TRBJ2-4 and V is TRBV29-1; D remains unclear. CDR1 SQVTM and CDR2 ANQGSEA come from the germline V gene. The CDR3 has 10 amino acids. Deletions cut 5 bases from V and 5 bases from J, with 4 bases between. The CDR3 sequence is CSVFQNIQYF. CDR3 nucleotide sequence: TGCAGCGTTTTCCAAAACATTCAGTACTTC.

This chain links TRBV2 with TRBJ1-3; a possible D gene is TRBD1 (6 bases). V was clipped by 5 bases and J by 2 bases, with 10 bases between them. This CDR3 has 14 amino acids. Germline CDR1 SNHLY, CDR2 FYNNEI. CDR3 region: CASSIQGAGNTIYF. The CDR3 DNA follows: TGTGCCAGCAGTATACAGGGAGCTGGAAACACCATATATTTT.

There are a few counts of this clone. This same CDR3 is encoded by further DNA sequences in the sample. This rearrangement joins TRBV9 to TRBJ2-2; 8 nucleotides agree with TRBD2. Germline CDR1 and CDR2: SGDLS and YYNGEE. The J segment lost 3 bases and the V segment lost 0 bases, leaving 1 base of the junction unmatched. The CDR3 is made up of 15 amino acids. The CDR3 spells CASSVEAGDTGELFF. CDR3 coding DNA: TGTGCCAGCAGCGTAGAAGCGGGAGACACCGGGGAGCTGTTTTTT.

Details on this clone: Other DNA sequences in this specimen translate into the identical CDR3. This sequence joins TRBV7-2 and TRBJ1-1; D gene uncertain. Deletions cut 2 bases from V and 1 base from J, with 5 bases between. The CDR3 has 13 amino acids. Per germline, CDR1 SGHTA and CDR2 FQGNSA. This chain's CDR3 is CASSLTRNTEAFF. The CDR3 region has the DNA TGTGCCAGCAGCTTAACCAGGAACACTGAAGCTTTCTTT.

In nucleotides, the CDR3 is TGTGCCAGCGCCAGGGGTGACAATGAGCAGTTCTTC. Encoded protein: CASARGDNEQFF. This chain links TRBV11-3 with TRBJ2-1; a possible D gene is TRBD1 (6 bases). The CDR3 length is 12 residues. CDR1 SGHNT and CDR2 YENEEA come from the germline V gene. Trimming removed 8 bases at V and 5 bases at J, with 10 bases between.

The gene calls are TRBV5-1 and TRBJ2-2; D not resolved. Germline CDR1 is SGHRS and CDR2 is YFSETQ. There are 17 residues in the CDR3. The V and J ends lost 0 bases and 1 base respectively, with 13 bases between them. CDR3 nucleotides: TGCGCCAGCAGCTTGGGTCCTACGACCGGGAACACCGGGGAGCTGTTTTTT. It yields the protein CASSLGPTTGNTGELFF.

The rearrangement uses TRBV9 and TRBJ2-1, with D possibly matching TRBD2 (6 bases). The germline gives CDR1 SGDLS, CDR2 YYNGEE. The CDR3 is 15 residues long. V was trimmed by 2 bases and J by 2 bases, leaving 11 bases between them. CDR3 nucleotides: TGTGCCAGCAGCGTCCAAGCGGGTCCCTACAATGAGCAGTTCTTC. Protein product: CASSVQAGPYNEQFF. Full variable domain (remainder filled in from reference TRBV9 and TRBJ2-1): DSGVTQTPKHLITATGQRVTLRCSPRSGDLSVYWYQQSLDQGLQFLIQYYNGEERAKGNILERFSAQQFPDLHSELNLSSLELGDSALYFCASSVQAGPYNEQFFGPGTRLTVL.

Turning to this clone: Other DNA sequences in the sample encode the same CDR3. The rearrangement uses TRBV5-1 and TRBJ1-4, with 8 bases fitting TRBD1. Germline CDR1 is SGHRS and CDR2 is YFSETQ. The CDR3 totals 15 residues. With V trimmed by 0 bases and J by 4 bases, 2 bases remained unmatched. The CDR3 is CASSLVGQGNEKLFF. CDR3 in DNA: TGCGCCAGCAGCTTGGTTGGACAGGGTAATGAAAAACTGTTTTTT.

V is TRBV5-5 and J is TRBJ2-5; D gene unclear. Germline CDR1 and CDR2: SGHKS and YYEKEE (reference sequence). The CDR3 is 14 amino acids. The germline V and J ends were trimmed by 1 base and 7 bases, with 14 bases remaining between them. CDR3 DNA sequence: TGTGCCAGCAGCTTGCTGGATTCGGTAGGGACCCAGTACTTC. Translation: CASSLLDSVGTQYF.

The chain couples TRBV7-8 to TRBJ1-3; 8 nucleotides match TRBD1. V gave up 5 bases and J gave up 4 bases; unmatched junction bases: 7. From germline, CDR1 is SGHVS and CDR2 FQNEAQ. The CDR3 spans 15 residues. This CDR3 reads CASSQSTGVGNTIYF. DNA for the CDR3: TGTGCCAGCAGCCAATCGACAGGGGTCGGAAACACCATATATTTT.

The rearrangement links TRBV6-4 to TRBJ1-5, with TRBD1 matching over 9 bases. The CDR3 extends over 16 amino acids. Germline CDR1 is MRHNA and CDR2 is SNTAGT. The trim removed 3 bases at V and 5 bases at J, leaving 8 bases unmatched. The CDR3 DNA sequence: TGTGCCAGCAGTGAATACCGGGACAGGGTTGATCAGCCCCAGCATTTT. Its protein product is CASSEYRDRVDQPQHF.

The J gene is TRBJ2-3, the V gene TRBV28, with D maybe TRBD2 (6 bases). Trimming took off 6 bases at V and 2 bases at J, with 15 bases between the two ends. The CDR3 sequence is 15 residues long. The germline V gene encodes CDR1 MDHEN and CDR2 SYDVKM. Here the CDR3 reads CASSLHGGSTDTQYF. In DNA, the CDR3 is TGTGCCAGCAGCCTACACGGGGGATCCACAGATACGCAGTATTTT.

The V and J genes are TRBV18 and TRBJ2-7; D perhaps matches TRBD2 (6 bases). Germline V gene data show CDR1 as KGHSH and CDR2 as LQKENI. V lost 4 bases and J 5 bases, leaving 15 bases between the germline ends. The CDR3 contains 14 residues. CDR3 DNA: TGTGCCAGCTCACTCTCCTACGGGAGAGACGAGCAGTACTTC. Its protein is CASSLSYGRDEQYF.

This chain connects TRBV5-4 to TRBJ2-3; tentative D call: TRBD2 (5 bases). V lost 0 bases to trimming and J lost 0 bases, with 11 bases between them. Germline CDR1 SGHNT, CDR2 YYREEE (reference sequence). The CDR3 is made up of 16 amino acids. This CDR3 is CASSLALDYSTDTQYF. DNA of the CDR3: TGTGCCAGCAGCTTGGCACTCGACTATAGCACAGATACGCAGTATTTT.

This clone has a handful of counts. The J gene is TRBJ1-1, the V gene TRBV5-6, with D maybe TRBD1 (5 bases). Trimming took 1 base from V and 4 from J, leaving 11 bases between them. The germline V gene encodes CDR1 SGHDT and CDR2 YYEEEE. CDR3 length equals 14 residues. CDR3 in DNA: TGTGCCAGCAGCTTGCACACAGGCAGCACTGAAGCTTTCTTT. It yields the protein CASSLHTGSTEAFF.

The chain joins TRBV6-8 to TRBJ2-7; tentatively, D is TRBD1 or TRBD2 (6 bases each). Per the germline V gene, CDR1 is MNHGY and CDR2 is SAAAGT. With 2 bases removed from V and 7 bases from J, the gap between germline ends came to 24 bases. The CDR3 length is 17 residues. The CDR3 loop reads CASSYPRGRGAEGEQYF. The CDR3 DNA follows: TGTGCCAGCAGTTACCCCAGGGGTCGGGGAGCGGAGGGGGAGCAGTACTTC.

CDR3 bases: TGTGCCAGCAGCTTAGTTCGGGGTTTGGAACGAAAGGGCTCGAACACTGAAGCTTTCTTT. This codes for CASSLVRGLERKGSNTEAFF. The V gene is TRBV11-3, the J gene TRBJ1-1; D is uncertain. The CDR3 has 20 residues. Germline V lookup: CDR1 SGHNT, CDR2 YENEEA. Trimming removed 1 base at V and 1 base at J, with 25 bases between.